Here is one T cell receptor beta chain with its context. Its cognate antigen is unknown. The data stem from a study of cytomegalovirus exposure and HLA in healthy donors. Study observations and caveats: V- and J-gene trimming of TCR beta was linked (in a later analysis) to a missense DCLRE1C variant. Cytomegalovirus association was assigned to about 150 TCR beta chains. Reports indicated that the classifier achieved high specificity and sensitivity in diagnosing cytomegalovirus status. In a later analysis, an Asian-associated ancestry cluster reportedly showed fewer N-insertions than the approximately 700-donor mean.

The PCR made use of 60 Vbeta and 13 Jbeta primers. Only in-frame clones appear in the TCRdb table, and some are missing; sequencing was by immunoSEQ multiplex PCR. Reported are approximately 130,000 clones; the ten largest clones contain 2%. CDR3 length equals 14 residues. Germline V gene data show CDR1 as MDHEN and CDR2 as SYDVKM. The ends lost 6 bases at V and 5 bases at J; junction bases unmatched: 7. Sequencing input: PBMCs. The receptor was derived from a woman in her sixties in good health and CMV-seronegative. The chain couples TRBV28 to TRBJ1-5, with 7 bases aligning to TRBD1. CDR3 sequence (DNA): TGTGCCAGCAGCACTAACACAGGGGATCAGCCCCAGCATTTT. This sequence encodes CASSTNTGDQPQHF.